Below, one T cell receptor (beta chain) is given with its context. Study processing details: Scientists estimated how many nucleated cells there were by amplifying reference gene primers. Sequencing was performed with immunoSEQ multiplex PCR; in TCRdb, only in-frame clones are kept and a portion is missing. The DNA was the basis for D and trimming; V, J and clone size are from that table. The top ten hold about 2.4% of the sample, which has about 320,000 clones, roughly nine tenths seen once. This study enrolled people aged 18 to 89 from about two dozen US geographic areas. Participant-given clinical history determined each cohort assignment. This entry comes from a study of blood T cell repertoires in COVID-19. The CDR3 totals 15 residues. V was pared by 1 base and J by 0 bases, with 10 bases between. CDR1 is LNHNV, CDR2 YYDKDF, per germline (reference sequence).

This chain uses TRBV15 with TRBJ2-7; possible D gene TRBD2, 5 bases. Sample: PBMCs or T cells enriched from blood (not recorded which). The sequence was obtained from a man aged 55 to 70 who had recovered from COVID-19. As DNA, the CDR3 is TGTGCCACCAGCAGAGGGCGGGTGAGCTCCTACGAGCAGTACTTC. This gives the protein CATSRGRVSSYEQYF.